Shown below are 15 T cell receptor beta chains from a single sample sequenced in a study of T cells in Graves' hyperthyroidism and ophthalmopathy. TCR beta CDR3 sequences were amplified from RNA transcripts. HTBI primers drove first-round RT-PCR of the TCR CDR3. TCRdb reprocessed the multiplex PCR reads via MiXCR and lists one record per CDR3 protein. This table has 450,000 to 700,000 distinct CDR3 sequences, 35% to 55% appearing once. What was sequenced was peripheral blood or thyroid tissue (not recorded which). These TCRs come from a woman younger than 35 with Graves' hyperthyroidism.

This sequence joins TRBV15 and TRBJ1-5; D uncertain. The germline CDR1 and CDR2 sequences are LNHNV and YYDKDF (reference sequence). V was clipped by 0 bases and J by 11 bases, with 8 bases between them. The CDR3 covers 12 residues. CDR3 amino acids: CATSRDRGTQHF. The CDR3 nucleotides are TGTGCCACCAGCAGAGATCGGGGAACCCAGCATTTT.

This clonotype showed up just a few times. A much larger clone lies one base from this, so it may be a read error. The genes are TRBV29-1 and TRBJ1-2; D is possibly TRBD1 (5 bases). Germline CDR1 and CDR2: SQVTM and ANQGSEA. CDR3 length: 16 amino acids. V lost 3 bases and J lost 3, with 20 bases in between. DNA for the CDR3: TGCAGCGTTGAGGGGCCGGGGCGGGGGGAATACTATGGCTACACCTTC. Its translation is CSVEGPGRGEYYGYTF.

This chain links TRBV19 with TRBJ2-3; TRBD2 aligns across 7 bases. Germline loops: CDR1 LNHDA, CDR2 SQIVND (reference sequence). J gave up 1 base and V 3 bases, and 10 bases lay outside the gene matches. This CDR3 is built from 17 residues. In DNA form, the CDR3 reads TGTGCCAGTAGTATTCGGGGGAGGGCCTTGGGCACAGATACGCAGTATTTT. Amino acids: CASSIRGRALGTDTQYF.

This clonotype has a count of ten or more. Since a much larger clone is just one base distant, this may be a read error. The rearrangement joins TRBV29-1 to TRBJ1-2; D is undetermined. This CDR3 contains 16 residues. Germline CDR1 is SQVTM and CDR2 is ANQGSEA. The V gene lost 0 bases and the J gene lost 5 bases, with 19 bases spanning the gap. DNA for the CDR3: TGCAGCGTTGAAGATCGTGACAAATTAGGGAATTATGGCTACACCTTC. This gives the protein CSVEDRDKLGNYGYTF.

This clonotype was detected ten times or more. This sequence joins TRBV19 and TRBJ2-7, with 8 bases identical to TRBD1. CDR1 LNHDA and CDR2 SQIVND come from the germline V gene (reference sequence). The CDR3 runs to 14 residues. J gave up 3 bases and V 4 bases, and 5 bases lay outside the gene matches. CDR3 in DNA: TGTGCCAGTAGTAACCGGGACAGGCACTACGAGCAGTACTTC. Protein sequence: CASSNRDRHYEQYF.

The table lists this clonotype with a count of one. The V call is TRBV7-8, the J call TRBJ2-7; 9 nucleotides align to TRBD2. CDR1 and CDR2 from the germline V gene are SGHVS and FQNEAQ. The junction had 9 bases not matched to a gene; V was cut back by 5 bases and J by 4 bases. The CDR3 length is 15 residues. The CDR3 nucleotides read TGTGCCAGCAGCCCGGGACTAGCCAAGCGGTACGAGCAGTACTTC. It specifies CASSPGLAKRYEQYF.

This clonotype was found many times. The rearrangement links TRBV19 to TRBJ1-1; D is perhaps TRBD1 (6 bases). V lost 5 bases and J 4 bases, leaving 14 bases between the germline ends. The germline gives CDR1 LNHDA, CDR2 SQIVND (reference sequence). CDR3 length equals 14 residues. This chain's CDR3 is CASSPDRKGTEAFF. The CDR3 region has the DNA TGTGCCAGTAGTCCGGACAGAAAAGGCACTGAAGCTTTCTTT.

V usage is TRBV7-9 and J usage is TRBJ2-2; TRBD1 aligns across 7 bases. This CDR3 spans 15 amino acids. After removal of 2 bases from V and 6 bases from J, the junction contained 6 bases not matched to a gene. Germline V gene lookup returns CDR1 SEHNR and CDR2 FQNEAQ (reference sequence). The CDR3, as DNA: TGTGCCAGCAGCTTAAGGGGACAGTTACCCGGGGAGCTGTTTTTT. This translates into CASSLRGQLPGELFF.

In this sample, this clonotype turned up many times. The chain uses TRBV29-1 and TRBJ2-2; D is undetermined. Germline CDR1 and CDR2: SQVTM and ANQGSEA. The V gene lost 5 bases and the J gene lost 1 base, with 5 bases spanning the gap. The CDR3 sequence is 12 residues long. The CDR3 is CSVWENTGELFF. CDR3 DNA: TGCAGCGTTTGGGAGAACACCGGGGAGCTGTTTTTT.

The chain carries TRBV20-1 and TRBJ1-1; 7 bases map to TRBD1. The germline V gene encodes CDR1 DFQATT and CDR2 SNEGSKA (reference sequence). This CDR3 has 14 residues. J was trimmed by 7 bases and V by 3 bases; bases with no gene match: 11. CDR3 residues: CSASPGTATDEAFF. The CDR3 coding sequence is TGCAGTGCTAGCCCGGGGACAGCCACTGATGAAGCTTTCTTT.

The chain combines TRBV25-1 with TRBJ2-1, with 14 nucleotides matching TRBD2. Trimming removed 8 bases from V and 9 bases from J; junction bases left unmatched: 6. Germline V gene sequence: CDR1 MGHDK, CDR2 SYGVNS. This CDR3 comprises 14 residues. CDR3 in DNA: TGTGCCAGCTCATCCGGGACTAGCGGGAGTGAGCAGTTCTTC. It encodes CASSSGTSGSEQFF.

V usage is TRBV7-3 and J usage is TRBJ2-7; TRBD2 matches 8 bases. Per the germline V gene, CDR1 is SGHTA and CDR2 is FQGTGA. Trimming cost V 1 base and J 7 bases; bases outside gene matches: 12. This CDR3 is 16 amino acids long. As DNA, the CDR3 is TGTGCCAGCAGCTTAAAAGGGTTAGCGGGAACCTTGGAGCAGTACTTC. Encoded protein: CASSLKGLAGTLEQYF.

A word on this clonotype: Given a much more abundant clone one base away, this may be a read error. J is TRBJ2-7 and V is TRBV29-1, with a tentative D call TRBD1 (6 bases). CDR1 and CDR2 from the germline V gene are SQVTM and ANQGSEA. Trimming took 3 bases from V and 7 from J, leaving 19 bases between them. This CDR3 is built from 14 residues. DNA for the CDR3: TGCAGCGTTGAGGTTCAGGGGTTATACAATGAGCAGTACTTC. Its protein is CSVEVQGLYNEQYF.

The CDR3 DNA follows: TGTGCCAGCAGTGATTTTACCGAAAACATTCAGTACTTC. Translation gives CASSDFTENIQYF. V gene TRBV2 combines with J gene TRBJ2-4; D remains unclear. V was pared by 3 bases and J by 5 bases, with 8 bases between. There are 13 residues in the CDR3. Germline V gene sequence: CDR1 SNHLY, CDR2 FYNNEI.

In this sample, this clonotype turned up a few times. This chain connects TRBV30 to TRBJ2-7, with no clear D. The CDR3 sequence is 13 residues long. Trimming took 0 bases from V and 2 from J, leaving 8 bases between them. CDR1 and CDR2 (germline): GTSNPN, SVGIG (reference sequence). The chain's CDR3 is CAWSVGRAYEQYF. In nucleotides, the CDR3 is TGTGCCTGGAGTGTAGGGCGCGCCTACGAGCAGTACTTC. Complete variable domain (other parts from reference TRBV30 and TRBJ2-7): SQTIHQWPATLVQPVGSPLSLECTVEGTSNPNLYWYRQAAGRGLQLLFYSVGIGQISSEVPQNLSASRPQDRQFILSSKKLLLSDSGFYLCAWSVGRAYEQYFGPGTRLTVT.